The 13 T cell receptor beta chains given below trace back to one sample, sequenced in a study of T cells after yellow fever vaccination. Each CDR3 protein gets one entry after TCRdb re-called the 5' RACE reads with MiXCR. The table has nearly 45,000 distinct CDR3 sequences, 6.8% seen once. Source: CD8+ T cells not binding an NS4B(214-222) dextramer, sorted from PBMCs, taken 45 days after the yellow fever booster vaccination. Receptors originate from a young man who received the YFV17D yellow fever vaccine.

This clonotype was seen many times. The chain combines TRBV12-3 or TRBV12-4 with TRBJ2-2; 8 nucleotides align to TRBD2. The CDR3 is made up of 19 amino acids. With V trimmed by 6 bases and J by 5 bases, 20 bases remained unmatched. The CDR3 sequence: CASSPLGLAGTDVTGELFF. CDR3 bases: TGTGCCAGCAGCCCTTTAGGGCTAGCGGGCACCGACGTTACCGGGGAGCTGTTTTTT.

The table lists this clonotype with a few counts. The CDR3 loop reads CSDSLYGYTF. In nucleotides, the CDR3 is TGCAGTGACAGCCTATATGGCTACACCTTC. The chain employs TRBV29-1 and TRBJ1-2; D is perhaps TRBD1 (5 bases). From germline, CDR1 is SQVTM and CDR2 ANQGSEA. The CDR3 has 10 amino acids.

This clonotype was detected many times. The chain combines TRBV4-1 with TRBJ1-3, with D hard to call. The CDR3 is 13 residues long. Germline loops: CDR1 MGHRA, CDR2 YSYEKL. The V end was cut by 1 base, the J end by 4 bases, with 5 bases between. The CDR3 sequence: CASSQVSGNTIYF. The CDR3 DNA reads TGCGCCAGCAGCCAAGTCTCGGGAAACACCATATATTTT.

The table lists this clonotype with a few counts. The chain couples TRBV18 to TRBJ1-1, with a possible D match to TRBD1 (5 bases). Looked up from germline, CDR1 is KGHSH and CDR2 is LQKENI. V lost 3 bases, J lost 4 bases, and 21 bases lay in between. The CDR3 length is 17 residues. In nucleotides, the CDR3 is TGTGCCAGCTCACCCCGCCCGGCAGGGCGGAAGGCCACTGAAGCTTTCTTT. This translates into CASSPRPAGRKATEAFF.

This clonotype occurred many times. V is TRBV27 and J is TRBJ1-2; 8 bases match TRBD1. CDR1 and CDR2 from the germline V gene are MNHEY and SMNVEV (reference sequence). J was trimmed by 2 bases and V by 5 bases; bases with no gene match: 13. The CDR3 sequence is 17 residues long. The CDR3, as DNA: TGTGCCAGCAGTCCCTCCCTTTCCGGGACAGGCAACTATGGCTACACCTTC. Protein: CASSPSLSGTGNYGYTF.

The table lists this clonotype with many counts. This rearrangement joins TRBV29-1 to TRBJ2-4; D is uncertain. Germline V CDR1 and CDR2: SQVTM, ANQGSEA. The CDR3 length is 11 residues. V lost 3 bases to trimming and J lost 1 base, with 1 base between them. CDR3 residues: CSVDAKNIQYF. DNA of the CDR3: TGCAGCGTTGACGCCAAAAACATTCAGTACTTC.

This clonotype was found a few times. The chain links TRBV19 to TRBJ2-5, with TRBD2 identical over 9 bases. This CDR3 has 16 amino acids. The ends lost 5 bases at V and 5 bases at J; junction bases unmatched: 12. Germline assignment: CDR1 LNHDA and CDR2 SQIVND (reference sequence). CDR3 residues: CASSPTPGTSYETQYF. The DNA of the CDR3 is TGTGCCAGTAGTCCGACCCCCGGGACTAGCTACGAGACCCAGTACTTC.

At least ten counts were recorded for this clonotype. This chain links TRBV7-2 with TRBJ1-1; 7 bases agree with TRBD1. From germline, CDR1 is SGHTA and CDR2 FQGNSA. The CDR3 sequence is 20 residues long. V was pared by 2 bases and J by 0 bases, with 18 bases of the junction left unmatched. CDR3 in DNA: TGTGCCAGCAGCTTACCCGAAACAGGGGCTATTATTGGAATGAACACTGAAGCTTTCTTT. Residues: CASSLPETGAIIGMNTEAFF.

Ten or more counts support this clonotype. The gene calls are TRBV11-1 and TRBJ2-1; 9 nucleotides agree with TRBD2. The CDR3 is 14 residues long. Trimming cost V 0 bases and J 9 bases; bases outside gene matches: 3. CDR1 and CDR2 (germline): SGHAT, FQDESV (reference sequence). CDR3 nucleotide sequence: TGTGCCAGCAGCTTAGCTCCTAGCGGGATTGAGCAGTTCTTC. This translates into CASSLAPSGIEQFF.

The chain couples TRBV7-3 to TRBJ2-3; perhaps D is TRBD1 or TRBD2 (6 bases each). The CDR3 has 17 amino acids. The V gene lost 2 bases and the J gene lost 0 bases, with 15 bases spanning the gap. Per the germline V gene, CDR1 is SGHTA and CDR2 is FQGTGA. CDR3 sequence reads: CASSLLPRGRSTDTQYF. For the CDR3, the DNA is TGTGCCAGCAGCTTACTCCCTCGGGGGCGAAGCACAGATACGCAGTATTTT. Filled out from reference TRBV7-3 and TRBJ2-3, the complete variable domain reads GAGVSQTPSNKVTEKGKYVELRCDPISGHTALYWYRQSLGQGPEFLIYFQGTGAADDSGLPNDRFFAVRPEGSVSTLKIQRTERGDSAVYLCASSLLPRGRSTDTQYFGPGTRLTVL.

This clonotype was detected many times. The chain couples TRBV20-1 to TRBJ2-3; 7 bases map to TRBD2. Germline values: CDR1 DFQATT, CDR2 SNEGSKA (reference sequence). The CDR3 length is 15 residues. Trimming removed 6 bases from V and 1 base from J; junction bases left unmatched: 10. The chain's CDR3 is CSAQQSGVGTDTQYF. CDR3 DNA: TGCAGTGCACAGCAGAGCGGGGTCGGCACAGATACGCAGTATTTT.

This clonotype showed up many times. CDR3 nucleotides: TGTGCCAGCAGTCCCGGATTGACAGGGTATCATGAAAAACTGTTTTTT. Residues: CASSPGLTGYHEKLFF. V is TRBV6-5 and J is TRBJ1-4; TRBD1 agrees at 7 bases. CDR3 length: 16 residues. J gave up 6 bases and V 5 bases, and 12 bases lay outside the gene matches. CDR1 and CDR2 (germline): MNHEY, SVGAGI.

This clonotype was seen more than once but under ten times. The chain recombines TRBV13 with TRBJ2-5; 11 nucleotides line up with TRBD2. This CDR3 has 16 residues. The V segment lost 0 bases and the J segment 4 bases; nucleotides outside the gene matches: 4. The germline CDR1 and CDR2 sequences are PRHDT and FYEKMQ (reference sequence). The CDR3 sequence: CASSLGLAGERETQYF. The CDR3 DNA follows: TGTGCCAGCAGCTTAGGACTAGCGGGAGAAAGAGAGACCCAGTACTTC.